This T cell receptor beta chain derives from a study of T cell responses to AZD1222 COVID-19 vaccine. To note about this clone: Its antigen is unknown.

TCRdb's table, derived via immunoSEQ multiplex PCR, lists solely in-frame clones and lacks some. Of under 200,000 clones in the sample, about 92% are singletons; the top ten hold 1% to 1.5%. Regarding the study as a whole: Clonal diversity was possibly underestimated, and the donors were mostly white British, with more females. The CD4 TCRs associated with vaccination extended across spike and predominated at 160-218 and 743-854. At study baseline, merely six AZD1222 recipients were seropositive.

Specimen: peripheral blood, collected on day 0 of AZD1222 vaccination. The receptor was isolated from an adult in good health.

The CDR3 coding sequence is TGTGCCAGCAGCCGATTGAGGGGACCATACAATGAGCAGTTCTTC. It specifies CASSRLRGPYNEQFF. This chain joins TRBV7-7 and TRBJ2-1; tentatively, D is TRBD1 or TRBD2 (5 bases each). This CDR3 is built from 15 residues. Trimming cost V 5 bases and J 4 bases, with 15 bases left between them. Germline CDR1 is SSHAT and CDR2 is FNYEAQ (reference sequence).